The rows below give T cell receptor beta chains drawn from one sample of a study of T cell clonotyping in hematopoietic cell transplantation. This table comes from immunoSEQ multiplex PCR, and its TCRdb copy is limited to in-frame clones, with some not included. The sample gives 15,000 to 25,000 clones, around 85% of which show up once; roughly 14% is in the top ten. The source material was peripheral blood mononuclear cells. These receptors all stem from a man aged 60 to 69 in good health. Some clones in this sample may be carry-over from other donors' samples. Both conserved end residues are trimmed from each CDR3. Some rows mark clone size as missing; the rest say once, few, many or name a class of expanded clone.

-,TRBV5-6,ASSFLADSYEQY
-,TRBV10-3,AISETTQYVSGNTIY
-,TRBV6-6,ASSYGRDRVNQPQH
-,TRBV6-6,ASSPQLTGNYGYT
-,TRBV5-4,ASSLDRNNQPQH
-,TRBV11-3,ASSADSLYYEQY
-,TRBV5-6,ASSIWGQGVQPQH
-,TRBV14,ASSRQGGGPSGGELF
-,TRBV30,AWTPGLAGEQY
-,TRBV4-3,ASSQDPRGNTEAF
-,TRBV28,ASSLEGEGYGYT
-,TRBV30,AWSPPTGEQF
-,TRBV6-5,ASGDSPPHYEQY
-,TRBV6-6,ASSGRGGTYEQY
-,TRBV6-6,ASSRPGQKNTEAF
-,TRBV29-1,SVERGAGDTQY
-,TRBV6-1,ASSVAQGAGNTEAF
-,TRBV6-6,ASSYGRYYEQY
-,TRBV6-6,ASGGGRLDTQY
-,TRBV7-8,ASSPRPTRRY
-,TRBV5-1,ASSGSGSSYEQY
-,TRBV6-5,ASSVQNSGANVLT
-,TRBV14,ASSQVQGATNEKLF
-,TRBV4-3,ASSPTSGGRTDTQY
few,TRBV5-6,ASSWSSGELF
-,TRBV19,ASTYRTGATYEQY
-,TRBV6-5,ASSYGQGAYEQY
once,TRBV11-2,ASSPAGGGVYEQY
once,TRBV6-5,ASSYSSGQIDYEQY
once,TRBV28,ASSFRVSGNTEAF
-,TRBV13,ASSPMTSGGPNEQF
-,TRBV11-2,ASSSLGTAYEQY
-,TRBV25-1,ASSELVYGYT
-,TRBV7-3,ASSLNSAHEQF
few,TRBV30,AWSLGRGKGYT
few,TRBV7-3,ASSPTGTGKETQY
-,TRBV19,ASSPRTGGGGTNEKLF
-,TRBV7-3,ASSLAVAGANTGELF
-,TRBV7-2,ASSLARDSEKLF
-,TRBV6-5,ASRPGGANTQY
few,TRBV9,ASSLDTYNEQF
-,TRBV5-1,ASLLNPGDEKLF
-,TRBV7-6,ASSSGGYRSHGYT
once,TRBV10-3,AISESRGSLSYEQY
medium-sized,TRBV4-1,ASSPTGGEGQPQH
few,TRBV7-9,ASSLSLYEQY
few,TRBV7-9,ASSWHRDPLYGYT
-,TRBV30,AWSRTGFGQPQH
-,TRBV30,AWSPPGTNYGYT
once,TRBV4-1,ASSRTEGGGWEAF
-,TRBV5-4,ASSLGQGKKQY
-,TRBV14,ASSQRGYT
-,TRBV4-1,ASSQGSWNTGELF